The clone carrying this T cell receptor beta chain was counted only a few times. Regarding treatment: oral pan-JAK inhibitor, 5-10 mg twice daily. Specimens obtained from alopecia areata patients comprised lesional scalp punch biopsies and peripheral blood. The length of the CDR3 is 14 residues. Losses at the gene ends were 5 bases for V and 1 base for J; bases not matched to a gene: 3. Looked up from germline, CDR1 is SGHAT and CDR2 is FQNNGV. As the sequencing template, cDNA was produced by extracting RNA and reverse transcribing it. The repertoire was sequenced with immunoSEQ multiplex PCR; TCRdb's copy has only in-frame clones and lacks some. The sample carries some 220,000 clones, roughly 56% recorded once. The entry originates in a study of CD8+ T cells in alopecia areata. Study overall: For treated patients, severity scores reflected the percentage of scalp area affected.

The sequences come from CD4+ T cells sorted from blood, collected at week 4, from a patient treated with tofacitinib. The rearrangement uses TRBV11-2 and TRBJ2-3; the match to TRBD2 covers 7 bases. The source is a human donor with alopecia areata. The CDR3 bases are TGTGCCAGCAGCCTAGCGGCCCGCACAGATACGCAGTATTTT. Protein sequence: CASSLAARTDTQYF.